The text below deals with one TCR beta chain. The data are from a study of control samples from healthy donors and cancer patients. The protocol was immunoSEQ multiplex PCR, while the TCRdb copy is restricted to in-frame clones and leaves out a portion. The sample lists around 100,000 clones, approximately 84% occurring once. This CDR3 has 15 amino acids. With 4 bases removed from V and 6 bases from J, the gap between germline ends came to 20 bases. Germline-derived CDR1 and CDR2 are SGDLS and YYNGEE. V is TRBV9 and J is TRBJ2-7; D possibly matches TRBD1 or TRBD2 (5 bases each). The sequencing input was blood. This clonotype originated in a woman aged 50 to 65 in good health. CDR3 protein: CASSPGAGTTTEQYF. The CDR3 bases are TGTGCCAGCAGCCCTGGGGCAGGGACCACCACCGAGCAGTACTTC.